The clone carrying this TCR beta chain appeared once. The antigen is undetermined. The sample is drawn from a study of response to subunit inactivated influenza vaccine. Study conclusions and caveats: Authors suggested each seasonal influenza vaccination recruits few new T cells.

MiXCR, applied by TCRdb to the RT-PCR reads, yields one record per CDR3 protein. The sample consists of some 300,000 distinct CDR3 sequences, roughly 22% of them appearing once. The source of this sequence is a man between 50 and 69 years old who received an inactivated influenza vaccine. The material sequenced was PBMCs from blood, taken less than 22 months after vaccination.

CDR3 residues: CASSVPSVGDTQYF. The DNA for the CDR3 is TGTGCCAGCAGCGTCCCTAGCGTTGGGGATACGCAGTATTTT. The J gene is TRBJ2-3, the V gene TRBV9; weak D call: TRBD2 (6 bases). V was cut by 2 bases and J by 6 bases, with 13 bases left in between. CDR3 length: 14 amino acids. Germline V CDR1 and CDR2: SGDLS, YYNGEE.